The clone carrying this T cell receptor beta chain was counted between two and nine times. Its specificity is not known. The PCR used 60 Vbeta and 13 Jbeta primers. Method: immunoSEQ multiplex PCR; TCRdb's copy keeps in-frame clones and lacks some. The sample yields around 100,000 clones, roughly 83% seen once. The sample is drawn from a study of cytomegalovirus exposure and HLA in healthy donors. Regarding the study as a whole: Researchers reportedly found TCR beta sequences accurately predicted most subjects' HLA-A and HLA-B alleles. Compared with the approximately 680-donor mean, an Asian-associated ancestry cluster reportedly had fewer N-insertions, according to a later analysis. The study listed about 150 cytomegalovirus-associated TCR beta chains.

The receptor was derived from a woman aged 18-29 years in good health and CMV-seropositive. Sequenced material: PBMCs.

CDR3 region: CASSLNSFPTGELFF. The DNA of the CDR3 is TGTGCCAGCAGCCTAAATAGTTTTCCCACCGGGGAGCTGTTTTTT. V and J are TRBV27 and TRBJ2-2, with D hard to call. The CDR3 sequence is 15 residues long. V gave up 6 bases and J gave up 4 bases, with 15 bases separating them. Germline CDR1 is MNHEY and CDR2 is SMNVEV (reference sequence).